A single sample is the source of the 30 T cell receptor beta chains below, sequenced in a study of T cells in Graves' hyperthyroidism and ophthalmopathy. Researchers amplified the TCR beta CDR3 regions from RNA transcripts. The HTBI primer set served for first-round RT-PCR of the TCR CDR3. MiXCR, applied by TCRdb to the multiplex PCR reads, yields one record per CDR3 protein. The data show 300,000 to 450,000 distinct CDR3 sequences, with 20% to 30% seen just once and 70% to 75% held by the top ten. Sequencing was performed on blood. These receptors were obtained from a man in his fifties or sixties with Graves' hyperthyroidism.

This clonotype was seen a handful of times. The J gene is TRBJ2-5, the V gene TRBV19; D tentatively reads TRBD1 or TRBD2 (7 bases each). CDR1 LNHDA and CDR2 SQIVND come from the germline V gene (reference sequence). The CDR3 has 14 amino acids. The V end was cut by 6 bases, the J end by 5 bases, with 16 bases between. CDR3 protein: CASSPGRGRETQYF. The CDR3, as DNA: TGTGCCAGTAGCCCGGGGAGGGGGCGGGAGACCCAGTACTTC.

This clonotype showed up just a few times. The chain has TRBV7-2 and TRBJ2-2; D possibly corresponds to TRBD2 (6 bases). Between the trimmed V and J ends, which lost 5 bases and 2 bases, there was a span of 18 bases. Germline CDR1 reads SGHTA; CDR2 reads FQGNSA. The CDR3 contains 17 residues. CDR3 residues: CASSPRAKGLNTGELFF. The CDR3 bases are TGTGCCAGCAGCCCCAGAGCTAAGGGACTCAACACCGGGGAGCTGTTTTTT.

The rearrangement links TRBV10-2 to TRBJ1-2, with D possibly matching TRBD1 (5 bases). From germline, CDR1 is WSHSY and CDR2 SAAADI. The ends were cut back, 4 bases at V and 6 bases at J, with 15 bases in the middle. This CDR3 is built from 14 residues. The CDR3 DNA sequence: TGCGCCAGCAGTGCGAACCAGGGATTTGATGGCTACACCTTC. Amino acid sequence: CASSANQGFDGYTF.

This clonotype was observed a few times. The V gene is TRBV25-1, the J gene TRBJ1-5; maybe TRBD1 (6 bases). Between the trimmed V and J ends, which lost 7 bases and 4 bases, there was a span of 11 bases. This CDR3 is built from 13 residues. CDR1 and CDR2 (germline): MGHDK, SYGVNS. The CDR3 is CASKAGENQPQHF. The CDR3 bases are TGTGCCAGCAAGGCAGGGGAGAATCAGCCCCAGCATTTT.

This clonotype was seen ten or more times. V usage is TRBV9 and J usage is TRBJ2-7; 11 positions match TRBD2. This CDR3 contains 15 residues. CDR1 SGDLS and CDR2 YYNGEE come from the germline V gene. Losses at the gene ends were 4 bases for V and 0 bases for J; bases not matched to a gene: 3. This chain's CDR3 is CASSPSGRSSYEQYF. Here the CDR3 DNA reads TGTGCCAGCAGCCCTAGCGGGAGGAGCTCCTACGAGCAGTACTTC.

This clonotype was seen only a few times. The chain uses TRBV5-6 and TRBJ1-1, with D hard to call. This CDR3 is built from 15 residues. Germline V gives CDR1 SGHDT, CDR2 YYEEEE. Trimming cost V 0 bases and J 0 bases, with 9 bases left between them. This CDR3 is CASSLVELLNTEAFF. CDR3 sequence (DNA): TGTGCCAGCAGCTTGGTCGAGTTGTTGAACACTGAAGCTTTCTTT.

This clonotype has ten or more counts. The CDR3 is CASSSPGTGFQPQHF. The CDR3 coding sequence is TGTGCCAGCAGTTCCCCCGGGACAGGGTTCCAGCCCCAGCATTTT. The chain is built from TRBV28 and TRBJ1-5, with 9 bases lining up with TRBD1. V was pared by 4 bases and J by 7 bases, with 8 bases of the junction left unmatched. CDR1 is MDHEN, CDR2 SYDVKM, per germline. CDR3 length: 15 amino acids.

This clonotype was detected ten times or more. The chain uses TRBV2 and TRBJ1-1, with D perhaps matching TRBD1 (5 bases). Trimming left V 6 bases short and J 0 bases short, with 11 bases between. The CDR3 length is 14 residues. Germline V gene lookup returns CDR1 SNHLY and CDR2 FYNNEI. The chain's CDR3 is CASRGRTLNTEAFF. CDR3 in DNA: TGTGCCAGCAGAGGAAGGACACTGAACACTGAAGCTTTCTTT.

This clonotype was recorded at least ten times. This rearrangement joins TRBV2 to TRBJ1-3; D not certain. Looked up from germline, CDR1 is SNHLY and CDR2 is FYNNEI. The ends were cut back, 5 bases at V and 3 bases at J, with 2 bases in the middle. CDR3 length: 11 amino acids. The CDR3 is CASSFGNTIYF. Written as DNA, the CDR3 is TGTGCCAGCAGTTTTGGAAACACCATATATTTT. The whole variable domain, filled in from reference TRBV2 and TRBJ1-3, reads EPEVTQTPSHQVTQMGQEVILRCVPISNHLYFYWYRQILGQKVEFLVSFYNNEISEKSEIFDDQFSVERPDGSNFTLKIRSTKLEDSAMYFCASSFGNTIYFGEGSWLTVV.

This clonotype has a count of ten or more. The genes are TRBV5-5 and TRBJ1-1; possible D gene TRBD1, 5 bases. The germline V and J ends were trimmed by 0 bases and 2 bases, with 14 bases remaining between them. The length of the CDR3 is 16 residues. Germline V lookup: CDR1 SGHKS, CDR2 YYEKEE (reference sequence). CDR3 in amino acids: CASSLGGRGGNTEAFF. The CDR3 nucleotides are TGTGCCAGCAGCTTGGGTGGGAGGGGTGGAAACACTGAAGCTTTCTTT.

The rearrangement uses TRBV28 and TRBJ2-6; D ambiguous. The CDR3 totals 16 residues. From germline, CDR1 is MDHEN and CDR2 SYDVKM. V was clipped by 4 bases and J by 0 bases, with 10 bases between them. The CDR3 protein is CASSSTESSGANVLTF. The CDR3 nucleotides read TGTGCCAGCAGTTCCACAGAATCCTCTGGGGCCAACGTCCTGACTTTC.

This clonotype appeared many times. This chain connects TRBV5-5 to TRBJ1-1, with 8 bases fitting TRBD1. Losses at the gene ends were 2 bases for V and 2 bases for J; bases not matched to a gene: 5. Germline V gives CDR1 SGHKS, CDR2 YYEKEE (reference sequence). This CDR3 has 15 amino acids. The CDR3 loop reads CASSFSGTGNTEAFF. The CDR3 DNA is TGTGCCAGCAGCTTTTCCGGGACAGGCAACACTGAAGCTTTCTTT.

This clonotype occurred once. This chain connects TRBV19 to TRBJ1-4; TRBD1 matches at 7 bases. This CDR3 is built from 15 residues. Germline V gene lookup returns CDR1 LNHDA and CDR2 SQIVND (reference sequence). V trimming: 4 bases; J trimming: 6 bases; junction bases outside the gene matches: 8. The DNA of the CDR3 is TGTGCCAGTAGTACCCGGACAGGTTGGGATGAAAAACTGTTTTTT. Amino acid sequence: CASSTRTGWDEKLFF.

In this sample, this clonotype turned up a few times. This chain links TRBV28 with TRBJ2-3, with TRBD2 matching 9 bases. Germline lookup yields CDR1 MDHEN and CDR2 SYDVKM. Germline trimming cut 6 bases from V and 5 bases from J; bases unmatched to any gene: 9. The length of the CDR3 is 15 residues. CDR3 residues: CASSPIAGVRDTQYF. The CDR3 DNA reads as TGTGCCAGCAGCCCAATAGCGGGAGTTCGAGATACGCAGTATTTT.

This clonotype was seen only a few times. The chain links TRBV3-1 to TRBJ2-3; D uncertain. CDR1 LGHDT and CDR2 YNNKEL come from the germline V gene (reference sequence). V dropped 1 base and J dropped 10 bases, with 9 bases sitting between them. There are 12 residues in the CDR3. CDR3 amino acids: CASSQAYVPQYF. CDR3 DNA sequence: TGTGCCAGCAGCCAAGCCTACGTTCCGCAGTATTTT.

The chain employs TRBV7-6 and TRBJ2-7; D possibly corresponds to TRBD1 (5 bases). The J call may be faulty, since TRBJ2-1 better matches the DNA end. The V gene's germline CDR1 is SGHVS and CDR2 FNYEAQ. The CDR3 consists of 15 residues. The CDR3 nucleotides are TGTGCCAGCAGCCCTACCCGACAGAGCTCCTACGAGCAGTTCTTC. Translated: CASSPTRQSSYEQFF.

This clonotype was counted between two and nine times. This rearrangement joins TRBV20-1 to TRBJ1-1; D possibly corresponds to TRBD1 (6 bases). Germline V lookup: CDR1 DFQATT, CDR2 SNEGSKA (reference sequence). V lost 0 bases to trimming and J lost 7 bases, with 15 bases between them. The CDR3 consists of 14 residues. CDR3 region: CSARDLTDSLEAFF. The CDR3 DNA reads TGCAGTGCTAGAGATCTTACGGACAGTCTTGAAGCTTTCTTT.

V and J are TRBV5-5 and TRBJ2-7, with D uncertain. Trimming pared 4 bases from V and 2 bases from J, leaving 13 bases between. This CDR3 is built from 14 residues. Germline CDR1 is SGHKS and CDR2 is YYEKEE (reference sequence). CDR3 in amino acids: CASSLDLHPYEQYF. The CDR3 region has the DNA TGTGCCAGCAGCCTTGACCTCCATCCCTACGAGCAGTACTTC.

The chain uses TRBV3-1 and TRBJ1-1, with D tentatively TRBD1 (5 bases). Germline V gene lookup returns CDR1 LGHDT and CDR2 YNNKEL (reference sequence). Trimming removed 0 bases at V and 0 bases at J, with 11 bases between. The CDR3 loop spans 16 amino acids. The chain's CDR3 is CASSQDDAGLNTEAFF. CDR3 bases: TGTGCCAGCAGCCAAGATGACGCAGGGCTGAACACTGAAGCTTTCTTT.

Details on this clonotype: Given a much more abundant clone one base away, this may be a read error. The rearrangement joins TRBV12-3 or TRBV12-4 to TRBJ1-1; TRBD1 matches 7 bases. This CDR3 region has 15 residues. The ends lost 10 bases at V and 5 bases at J; junction bases unmatched: 16. CDR3 bases: TGTGCCATCACCCGGCGGGGGACAGTGACTACTGAAGCTTTCTTT. Protein: CAITRRGTVTTEAFF.

The V gene is TRBV2, the J gene TRBJ1-5; unclear D gene. With 5 bases removed from V and 0 bases from J, the gap between germline ends came to 11 bases. Germline V gene sequence: CDR1 SNHLY, CDR2 FYNNEI. The CDR3 runs to 15 residues. The CDR3 loop is CASSPDGYSNQPQHF. The CDR3 DNA reads as TGTGCCAGCAGTCCCGACGGTTATAGCAATCAGCCCCAGCATTTT.

This clonotype was picked up a small number of times. The CDR3 sequence: CASDTSGRASTGELFF. The DNA of the CDR3 is TGTGCCAGCGACACTAGCGGGAGGGCCTCCACCGGGGAGCTGTTTTTT. J is TRBJ2-2 and V is TRBV2; 13 positions match TRBD2. The ends lost 8 bases at V and 4 bases at J; junction bases unmatched: 7. Germline V gene lookup returns CDR1 SNHLY and CDR2 FYNNEI. The CDR3 has 16 residues.

This clonotype appeared many times. This sequence joins TRBV28 and TRBJ2-4; D not resolved. Germline lookup yields CDR1 MDHEN and CDR2 SYDVKM. The CDR3 length is 15 residues. V shed 6 bases and J shed 1 base, with 13 bases lying between them. CDR3 DNA sequence: TGTGCCAGCAGCCCCATTTGGTTGGCCAAAAACATTCAGTACTTC. Encoded protein: CASSPIWLAKNIQYF. The complete variable domain, with remaining parts taken from reference TRBV28 and TRBJ2-4, reads DVKVTQSSRYLVKRTGEKVFLECVQDMDHENMFWYRQDPGLGLRLIYFSYDVKMKEKGDIPEGYSVSREKKERFSLILESASTNQTSMYLCASSPIWLAKNIQYFGAGTRLSVL.

This rearrangement joins TRBV12-3 or TRBV12-4 to TRBJ2-3, with TRBD2 identical over 10 bases. The junction had 15 bases not matched to a gene; V was cut back by 5 bases and J by 10 bases. The CDR3 is 16 amino acids. The CDR3 protein is CASSLGLAVFGRSQYF. The DNA for the CDR3 is TGTGCCAGCAGTCTCGGACTAGCGGTCTTTGGGCGTTCGCAGTATTTT.

This clonotype was recorded many times. V is TRBV28 and J is TRBJ2-5; D call uncertain. This CDR3 comprises 15 residues. CDR1 and CDR2 from the germline V gene are MDHEN and SYDVKM. Trimming stripped 4 bases from V and 0 bases from J, with 12 bases between. Here the CDR3 reads CASSSPDGYQETQYF. Written as DNA, the CDR3 is TGTGCCAGCAGTTCCCCGGACGGGTACCAAGAGACCCAGTACTTC.

This clonotype was counted many times. V is TRBV20-1 and J is TRBJ2-7; D gene unclear. The CDR3 contains 14 residues. V was shortened by 1 base and J by 0 bases, with 10 bases between the two germline ends. The germline gives CDR1 DFQATT, CDR2 SNEGSKA (reference sequence). DNA for the CDR3: TGCAGTGCTAGAGGTCAGGTGAGCTCCTACGAGCAGTACTTC. Its protein product is CSARGQVSSYEQYF.

This clonotype was seen at least ten times. V usage is TRBV11-1 and J usage is TRBJ2-1; D possibly corresponds to TRBD2 (6 bases). The CDR3 extends over 15 amino acids. Deletions cut 4 bases from V and 7 bases from J, with 17 bases between. The germline gives CDR1 SGHAT, CDR2 FQDESV (reference sequence). The CDR3: CASSSPGTRGNEQFF. In DNA, the CDR3 is TGTGCCAGCAGCTCACCCGGGACCCGGGGGAATGAGCAGTTCTTC.

The rearrangement links TRBV20-1 to TRBJ2-1; 11 bases map to TRBD2. This CDR3 has 17 residues. Trimming cost V 4 bases and J 10 bases; bases outside gene matches: 18. CDR1 and CDR2 from the germline V gene are DFQATT and SNEGSKA (reference sequence). The CDR3 sequence is CSATNLIAGGPFNEQFF. The CDR3 DNA sequence: TGCAGTGCTACAAACTTGATAGCGGGAGGGCCATTCAACGAGCAGTTCTTC.

The chain links TRBV28 to TRBJ2-7; the match to TRBD2 covers 8 bases. This CDR3 comprises 14 residues. The V gene end was trimmed by 5 bases and the J gene end by 2 bases; junction bases not matched to a gene: 5. The germline V gene encodes CDR1 MDHEN and CDR2 SYDVKM. The CDR3: CASSPTGLAYEQYF. The CDR3 coding sequence is TGTGCCAGCAGTCCAACGGGACTAGCCTACGAGCAGTACTTC.

This chain uses TRBV28 with TRBJ2-7; D not resolved. CDR1 MDHEN and CDR2 SYDVKM come from the germline V gene. There are 13 residues in the CDR3. The V end lost 7 bases, the J end lost 3 bases, and 13 bases lay between the germline ends. The CDR3 loop reads CASKPGHLYEQYF. The CDR3 region has the DNA TGTGCCAGCAAGCCAGGCCATCTCTACGAGCAGTACTTC.